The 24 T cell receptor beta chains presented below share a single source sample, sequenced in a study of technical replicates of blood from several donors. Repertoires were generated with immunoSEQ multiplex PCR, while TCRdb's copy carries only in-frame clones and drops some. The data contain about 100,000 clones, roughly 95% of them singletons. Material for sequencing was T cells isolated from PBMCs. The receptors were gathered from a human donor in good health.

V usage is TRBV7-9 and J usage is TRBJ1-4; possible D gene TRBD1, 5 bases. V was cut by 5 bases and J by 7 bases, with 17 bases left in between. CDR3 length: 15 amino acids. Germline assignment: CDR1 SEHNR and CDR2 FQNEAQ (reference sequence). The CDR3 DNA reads TGTGCCAGCAGCGCCACAGGTCTTCGTGTTGAAAAACTGTTTTTT. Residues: CASSATGLRVEKLFF.

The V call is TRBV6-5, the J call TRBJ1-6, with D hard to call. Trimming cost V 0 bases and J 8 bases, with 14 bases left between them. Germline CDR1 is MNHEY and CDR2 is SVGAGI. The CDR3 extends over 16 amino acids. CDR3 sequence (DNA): TGTGCCAGCAGTTACTCAAGACAACGCTTTGATTCACCCCTCCACTTT. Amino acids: CASSYSRQRFDSPLHF.

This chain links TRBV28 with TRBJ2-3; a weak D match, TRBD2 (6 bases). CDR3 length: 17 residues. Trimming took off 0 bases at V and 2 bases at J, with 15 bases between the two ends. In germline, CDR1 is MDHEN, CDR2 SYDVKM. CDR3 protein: CASSLWSGRLDTDTQYF. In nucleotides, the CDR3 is TGTGCCAGCAGTTTATGGTCGGGGAGGCTAGACACAGATACGCAGTATTTT. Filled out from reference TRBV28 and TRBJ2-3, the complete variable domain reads DVKVTQSSRYLVKRTGEKVFLECVQDMDHENMFWYRQDPGLGLRLIYFSYDVKMKEKGDIPEGYSVSREKKERFSLILESASTNQTSMYLCASSLWSGRLDTDTQYFGPGTRLTVL.

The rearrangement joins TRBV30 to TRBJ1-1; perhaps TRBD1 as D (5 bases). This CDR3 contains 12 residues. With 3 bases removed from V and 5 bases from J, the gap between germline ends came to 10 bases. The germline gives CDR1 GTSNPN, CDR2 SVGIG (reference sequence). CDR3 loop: CAWRLGLTEAFF. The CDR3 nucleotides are TGTGCCTGGAGGTTGGGGCTGACTGAAGCTTTCTTT.

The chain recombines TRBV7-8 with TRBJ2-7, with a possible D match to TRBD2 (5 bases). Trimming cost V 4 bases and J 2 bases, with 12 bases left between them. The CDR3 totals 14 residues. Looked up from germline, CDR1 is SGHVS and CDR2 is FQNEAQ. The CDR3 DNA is TGTGCCAGCAGCTCTTCGGACTTCGCCTACGAGCAGTACTTC. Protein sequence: CASSSSDFAYEQYF.

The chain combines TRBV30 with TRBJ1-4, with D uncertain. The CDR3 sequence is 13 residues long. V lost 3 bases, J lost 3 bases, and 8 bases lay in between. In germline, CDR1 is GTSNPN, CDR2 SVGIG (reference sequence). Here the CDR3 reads CAWRGRPNEKLFF. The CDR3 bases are TGTGCCTGGAGAGGCAGGCCTAATGAAAAACTGTTTTTT.

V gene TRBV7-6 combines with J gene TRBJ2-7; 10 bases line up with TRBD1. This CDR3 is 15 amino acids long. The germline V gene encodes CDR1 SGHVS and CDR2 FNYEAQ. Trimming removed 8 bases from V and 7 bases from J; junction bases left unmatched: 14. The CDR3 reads CASVLGTGVSREQYF. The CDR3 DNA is TGTGCCAGCGTCTTGGGGACAGGGGTCTCCCGGGAGCAGTACTTC.

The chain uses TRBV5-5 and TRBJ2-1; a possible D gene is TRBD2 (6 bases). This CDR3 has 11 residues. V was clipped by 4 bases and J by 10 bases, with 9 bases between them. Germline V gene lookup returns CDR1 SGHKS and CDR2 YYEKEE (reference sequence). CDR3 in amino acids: CASSRGDEQFF. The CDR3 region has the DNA TGTGCCAGCAGCCGCGGGGACGAGCAGTTCTTC.

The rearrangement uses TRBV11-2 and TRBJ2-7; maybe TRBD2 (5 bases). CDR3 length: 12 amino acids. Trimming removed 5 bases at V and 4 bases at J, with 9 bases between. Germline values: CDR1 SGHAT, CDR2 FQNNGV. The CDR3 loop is CASSQDSYEQYF. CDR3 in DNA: TGTGCCAGCAGCCAGGACTCTTACGAGCAGTACTTC.

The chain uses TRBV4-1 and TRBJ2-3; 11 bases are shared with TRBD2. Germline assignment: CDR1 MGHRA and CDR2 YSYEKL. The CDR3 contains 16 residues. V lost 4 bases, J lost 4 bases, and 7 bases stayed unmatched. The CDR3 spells CASSRYSGGAPDTQYF. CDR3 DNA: TGCGCCAGCAGCCGGTATAGCGGGGGGGCCCCAGATACGCAGTATTTT.

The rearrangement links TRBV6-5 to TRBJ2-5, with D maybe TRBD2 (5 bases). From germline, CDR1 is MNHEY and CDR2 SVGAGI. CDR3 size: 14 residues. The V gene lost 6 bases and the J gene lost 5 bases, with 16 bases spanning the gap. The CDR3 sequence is CASRTEGAWETQYF. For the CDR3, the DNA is TGTGCCAGCAGAACCGAGGGCGCGTGGGAGACCCAGTACTTC.

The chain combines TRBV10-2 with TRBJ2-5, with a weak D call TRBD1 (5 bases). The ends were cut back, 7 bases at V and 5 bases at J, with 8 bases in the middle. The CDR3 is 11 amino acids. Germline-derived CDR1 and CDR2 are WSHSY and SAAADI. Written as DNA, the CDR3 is TGCGCCAGCACGCCAGGGGAGACCCAGTACTTC. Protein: CASTPGETQYF.

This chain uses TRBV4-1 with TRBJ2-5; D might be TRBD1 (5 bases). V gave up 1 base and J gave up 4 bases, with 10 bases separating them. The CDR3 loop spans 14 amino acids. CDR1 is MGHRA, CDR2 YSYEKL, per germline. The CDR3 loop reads CASSQAPGRETQYF. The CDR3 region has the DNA TGCGCCAGCAGCCAAGCGCCAGGGCGAGAGACCCAGTACTTC.

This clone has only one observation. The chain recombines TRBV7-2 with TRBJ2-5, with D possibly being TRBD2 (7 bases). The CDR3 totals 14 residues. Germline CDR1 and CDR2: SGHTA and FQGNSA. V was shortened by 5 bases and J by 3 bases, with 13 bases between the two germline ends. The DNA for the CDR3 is TGTGCCAGCAGCATAGGGGGGGGCGAAGAGACCCAGTACTTC. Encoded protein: CASSIGGGEETQYF.

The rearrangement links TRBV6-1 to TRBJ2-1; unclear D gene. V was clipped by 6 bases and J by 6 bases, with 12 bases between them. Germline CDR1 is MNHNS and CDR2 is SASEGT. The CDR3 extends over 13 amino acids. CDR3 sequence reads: CASRPWAVNEQFF. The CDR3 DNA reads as TGTGCCAGCAGGCCTTGGGCCGTCAATGAGCAGTTCTTC.

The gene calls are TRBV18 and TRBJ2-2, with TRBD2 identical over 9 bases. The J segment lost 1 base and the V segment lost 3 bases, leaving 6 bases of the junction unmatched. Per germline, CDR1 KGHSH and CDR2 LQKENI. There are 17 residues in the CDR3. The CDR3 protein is CASSPLGLAENTGELFF. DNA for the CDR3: TGTGCCAGCTCACCCCTGGGACTAGCAGAGAACACCGGGGAGCTGTTTTTT.

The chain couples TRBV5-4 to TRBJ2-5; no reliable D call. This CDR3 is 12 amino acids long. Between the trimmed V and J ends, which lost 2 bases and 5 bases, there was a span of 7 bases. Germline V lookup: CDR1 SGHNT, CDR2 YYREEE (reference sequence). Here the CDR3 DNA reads TGTGCCAGCAGCTTACCGGAGGAGACCCAGTACTTC. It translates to CASSLPEETQYF.

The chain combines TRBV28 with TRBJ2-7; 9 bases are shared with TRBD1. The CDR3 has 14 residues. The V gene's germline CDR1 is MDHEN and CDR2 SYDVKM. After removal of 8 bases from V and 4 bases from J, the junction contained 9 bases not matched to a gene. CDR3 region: CASYGPGQGYEQYF. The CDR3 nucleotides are TGTGCCAGCTATGGCCCGGGACAGGGTTACGAGCAGTACTTC. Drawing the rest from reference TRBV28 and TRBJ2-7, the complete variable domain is DVKVTQSSRYLVKRTGEKVFLECVQDMDHENMFWYRQDPGLGLRLIYFSYDVKMKEKGDIPEGYSVSREKKERFSLILESASTNQTSMYLCASYGPGQGYEQYFGPGTRLTVT.

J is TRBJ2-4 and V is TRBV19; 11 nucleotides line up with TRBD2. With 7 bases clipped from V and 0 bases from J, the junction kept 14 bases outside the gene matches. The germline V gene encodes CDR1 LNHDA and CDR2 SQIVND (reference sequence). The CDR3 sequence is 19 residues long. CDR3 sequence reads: CASNNSSGRTLVAKNIQYF. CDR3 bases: TGTGCCAGTAATAATTCTAGCGGGAGGACCTTAGTAGCCAAAAACATTCAGTACTTC.

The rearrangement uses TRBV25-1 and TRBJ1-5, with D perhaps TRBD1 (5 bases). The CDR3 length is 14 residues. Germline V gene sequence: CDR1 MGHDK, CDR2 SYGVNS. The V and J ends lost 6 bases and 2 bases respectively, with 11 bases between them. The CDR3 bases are TGTGCCAGCAGACCCTCGGGGGGCAATCAGCCCCAGCATTTT. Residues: CASRPSGGNQPQHF.

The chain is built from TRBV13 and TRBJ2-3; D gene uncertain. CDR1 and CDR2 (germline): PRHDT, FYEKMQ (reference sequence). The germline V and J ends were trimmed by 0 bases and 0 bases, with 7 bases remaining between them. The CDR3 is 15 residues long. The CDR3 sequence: CASSLGPSSTDTQYF. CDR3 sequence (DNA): TGTGCCAGCAGCTTAGGCCCTAGTAGCACAGATACGCAGTATTTT.

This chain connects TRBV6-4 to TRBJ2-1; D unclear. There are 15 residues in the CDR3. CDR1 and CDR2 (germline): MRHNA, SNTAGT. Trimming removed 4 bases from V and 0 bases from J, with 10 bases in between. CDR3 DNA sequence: TGTGCCAGCAGTGGAGATGCCGGCTCCTACAATGAGCAGTTCTTC. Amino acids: CASSGDAGSYNEQFF.

The CDR3 here is CASRPGGGVYEQYF. The CDR3 DNA reads as TGTGCCAGCAGGCCTGGCGGGGGCGTCTACGAGCAGTACTTC. The chain is built from TRBV25-1 and TRBJ2-7; a possible D gene is TRBD2 (7 bases). The CDR3 extends over 14 amino acids. Trimming cost V 6 bases and J 3 bases, with 15 bases left between them. The germline V gene has CDR1 MGHDK and CDR2 SYGVNS.

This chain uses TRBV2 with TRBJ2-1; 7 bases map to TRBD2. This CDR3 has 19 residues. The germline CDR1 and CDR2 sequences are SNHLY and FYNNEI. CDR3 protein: CASLPGRTRRSGLDNEQFF. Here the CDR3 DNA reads TGTGCGAGCCTTCCGGGCCGGACTAGGCGAAGTGGTCTGGACAATGAGCAGTTCTTC.